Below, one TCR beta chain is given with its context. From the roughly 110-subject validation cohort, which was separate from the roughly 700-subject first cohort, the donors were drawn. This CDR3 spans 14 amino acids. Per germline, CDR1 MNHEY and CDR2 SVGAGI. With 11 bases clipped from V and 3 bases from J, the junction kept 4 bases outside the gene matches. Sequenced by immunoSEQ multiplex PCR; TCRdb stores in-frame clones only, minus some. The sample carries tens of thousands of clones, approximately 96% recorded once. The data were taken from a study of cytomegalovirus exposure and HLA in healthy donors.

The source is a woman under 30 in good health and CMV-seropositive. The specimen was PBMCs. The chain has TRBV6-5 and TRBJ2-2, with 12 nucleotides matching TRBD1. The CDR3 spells CAGDRGPDTGELFF. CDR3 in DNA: TGTGCCGGGGACAGGGGGCCGGACACCGGGGAGCTGTTTTTT.